These 21 T cell receptor beta chains originate from one sample sequenced in a study of T cells in Graves' hyperthyroidism and ophthalmopathy. Using RNA transcripts as the source, TCR beta CDR3 regions were amplified. The HTBI primer set drove a first-round RT-PCR of the TCR CDR3. TCRdb recomputed calls from the multiplex PCR reads with MiXCR, one row per CDR3 protein. Among fewer than 350,000 distinct CDR3 sequences listed, 21% were seen once. The sample was blood. Receptors were obtained from a woman aged 45-60 years with Graves' hyperthyroidism.

Only a few counts were recorded for this clonotype. J is TRBJ2-2 and V is TRBV7-9, with D perhaps assigned TRBD1 or TRBD2 (5 bases each). V was cut by 4 bases and J by 6 bases, with 15 bases left in between. The CDR3 spans 15 residues. Germline assignment: CDR1 SEHNR and CDR2 FQNEAQ (reference sequence). The CDR3: CASSSGTPRSGELFF. CDR3 bases: TGTGCCAGCAGCTCCGGGACCCCGCGGTCCGGGGAGCTGTTTTTT.

This chain joins TRBV6-1 and TRBJ2-3, with 9 nucleotides matching TRBD1. Germline lookup yields CDR1 MNHNS and CDR2 SASEGT. With 3 bases clipped from V and 5 bases from J, the junction kept 9 bases outside the gene matches. This CDR3 is 16 amino acids long. CDR3 residues: CASSDLSQGAKDTQYF. The DNA for the CDR3 is TGTGCCAGCAGTGATTTATCACAGGGGGCTAAAGATACGCAGTATTTT.

The V call is TRBV18, the J call TRBJ1-1, with 10 bases fitting TRBD1. With V trimmed by 2 bases and J by 4 bases, 7 bases remained unmatched. The CDR3 has 16 amino acids. Germline V lookup: CDR1 KGHSH, CDR2 LQKENI. The CDR3 here is CASSPSRQGAGTEAFF. The CDR3 DNA sequence: TGTGCCAGCTCACCAAGTCGACAGGGGGCGGGCACTGAAGCTTTCTTT.

This clonotype was recorded at least ten times. V is TRBV20-1 and J is TRBJ1-1, with D possibly TRBD1 on 5 matching bases. The germline V and J ends were trimmed by 7 bases and 0 bases, with 6 bases remaining between them. The germline V gene has CDR1 DFQATT and CDR2 SNEGSKA (reference sequence). This CDR3 region has 11 residues. In DNA, the CDR3 is TGCAGTGGGACACTGAACACTGAAGCTTTCTTT. Its translation is CSGTLNTEAFF.

The V call is TRBV11-2, the J call TRBJ1-1; D remains ambiguous. Germline CDR1 SGHAT, CDR2 FQNNGV. The CDR3 consists of 15 residues. Trimming left V 4 bases short and J 2 bases short, with 14 bases between. The CDR3 DNA reads as TGTGCCAGCAGCTCCCTGGTACAGCCCAACACTGAAGCTTTCTTT. Translated, it gives CASSSLVQPNTEAFF.

The rearrangement uses TRBV6-1 and TRBJ1-3; 8 bases are a match to TRBD1. After removal of 5 bases from V and 4 bases from J, the junction contained 10 bases not matched to a gene. The CDR3 is 16 amino acids. Germline V CDR1 and CDR2: MNHNS, SASEGT. The CDR3 region has the DNA TGTGCCAGCAGTCAGGACAGGGTTAACCCGGGAAACACCATATATTTT. Protein product: CASSQDRVNPGNTIYF.

V gene TRBV6-2 or TRBV6-3 combines with J gene TRBJ2-2; no clear D. Germline-derived CDR1 and CDR2 are MNHEY and SVGEGT. CDR3 length equals 14 residues. The ends were cut back, 5 bases at V and 6 bases at J, with 13 bases in the middle. The CDR3 bases are TGTGCCAGCAGTCCTCCTACGGGCTCCGGGGAGCTGTTTTTT. Amino acids: CASSPPTGSGELFF.

V usage is TRBV6-1 and J usage is TRBJ2-7; D possibly corresponds to TRBD1 (6 bases). Germline CDR1 MNHNS, CDR2 SASEGT. Trimming shortened V by 1 base and J by 1 base, and 11 bases separated the two germline ends. The length of the CDR3 is 15 residues. CDR3 DNA sequence: TGTGCCAGCAGTGAAGAAGGGACAATATCCTACGAGCAGTACTTC. Protein product: CASSEEGTISYEQYF.

This sequence joins TRBV6-1 and TRBJ1-1; D gene unclear. Germline assignment: CDR1 MNHNS and CDR2 SASEGT. V lost 8 bases to trimming and J lost 1 base, with 17 bases between them. The CDR3 covers 15 residues. The CDR3 reads CASRLGGNRNTEAFF. CDR3 bases: TGTGCCAGCCGACTTGGAGGGAATAGGAACACTGAAGCTTTCTTT.

For this clonotype: Possible read error: a much larger clone is one base away. The chain has TRBV12-3 or TRBV12-4 and TRBJ1-4; a weak D match, TRBD1 (5 bases). CDR3 length: 12 residues. CDR3 region: CASSFTGEELFF. Here the CDR3 DNA reads TGTGCCAGCAGTTTCACAGGTGAAGAACTGTTTTTT.

This CDR3 reads CASSVGGGRGEKLFF. The CDR3 DNA follows: TGTGCCAGCAGCGTAGGCGGGGGGCGAGGAGAAAAACTGTTTTTT. This rearrangement joins TRBV9 to TRBJ1-4, with a tentative D call TRBD1 (6 bases). The germline gives CDR1 SGDLS, CDR2 YYNGEE. Trimming removed 0 bases at V and 8 bases at J, with 14 bases between. The CDR3 is made up of 15 amino acids.

This clonotype was seen at least ten times. V usage is TRBV19 and J usage is TRBJ2-1, with 11 bases identical to TRBD2. The germline CDR1 and CDR2 sequences are LNHDA and SQIVND (reference sequence). Unmatched junction bases numbered 11, after V lost 3 bases and J lost 7 bases. The CDR3 is 17 amino acids. The CDR3 bases are TGTGCCAGTAGTATGAACACCGGGACTAGCGGAAATAATGAGCAGTTCTTC. Amino acid sequence: CASSMNTGTSGNNEQFF.

This clonotype was detected ten times or more. The gene calls are TRBV5-6 and TRBJ1-5; D gene uncertain. CDR1 SGHDT and CDR2 YYEEEE come from the germline V gene. The CDR3 is made up of 14 amino acids. V was shortened by 0 bases and J by 6 bases, with 10 bases between the two germline ends. The DNA of the CDR3 is TGTGCCAGCAGCTTGGCCACGGACGGTCAGCCCCAGCATTTT. Its translation: CASSLATDGQPQHF.

This clonotype was picked up a small number of times. The chain is built from TRBV3-1 and TRBJ2-2, with D hard to call. This CDR3 is built from 15 residues. Per germline, CDR1 LGHDT and CDR2 YNNKEL (reference sequence). The V and J ends lost 4 bases and 5 bases respectively, with 14 bases between them. CDR3 DNA sequence: TGTGCCAGCAGCCCTATGCTATTTGGTACCGGGGAGCTGTTTTTT. The encoded protein is CASSPMLFGTGELFF. The full variable domain, rest sourced from reference TRBV3-1 and TRBJ2-2, is DTAVSQTPKYLVTQMGNDKSIKCEQNLGHDTMYWYKQDSKKFLKIMFSYNNKELIINETVPNRFSPKSPDKAHLNLHINSLELGDSAVYFCASSPMLFGTGELFFGEGSRLTVL.

This clonotype was found many times. The rearrangement uses TRBV7-2 and TRBJ2-3; TRBD1 or TRBD2 may be the D gene (5 bases each). The CDR3 has 16 residues. Germline CDR1 SGHTA, CDR2 FQGNSA. V lost 4 bases and J lost 1, with 15 bases in between. The CDR3 nucleotides are TGTGCCAGCAGCTCCCCGAGGAGAGGGGGCACAGATACGCAGTATTTT. Residues: CASSSPRRGGTDTQYF.

This sequence joins TRBV5-6 and TRBJ1-5; tentatively, D is TRBD1 (6 bases). The CDR3 spans 14 residues. Trimming left V 0 bases short and J 5 bases short, with 9 bases between. Germline CDR1 is SGHDT and CDR2 is YYEEEE. CDR3 protein: CASSLAGTYQPQHF. The DNA for the CDR3 is TGTGCCAGCAGCTTGGCGGGGACATATCAGCCCCAGCATTTT.

The rearrangement joins TRBV10-1 to TRBJ1-1; TRBD1 agrees at 10 bases. The V and J ends lost 2 bases and 11 bases, in that order; junction bases with no gene match: 5. Germline CDR1 reads WNHNN; CDR2 reads SYGVQD (reference sequence). There are 13 residues in the CDR3. CDR3 nucleotide sequence: TGCGCCAGCAGTGAGGGACAGGGGGGAAAGGCTTTCTTT. Its protein product is CASSEGQGGKAFF.

This sequence joins TRBV19 and TRBJ1-3; unclear D gene. Germline V gene data show CDR1 as LNHDA and CDR2 as SQIVND (reference sequence). The germline V and J ends were trimmed by 6 bases and 0 bases, with 9 bases remaining between them. This CDR3 comprises 14 residues. This chain's CDR3 is CASRAGFSGNTIYF. DNA for the CDR3: TGTGCCAGTAGGGCGGGTTTCTCTGGAAACACCATATATTTT.

The J gene is TRBJ2-1, the V gene TRBV20-1; D is tentatively TRBD1 or TRBD2 (5 bases each). CDR3 length equals 13 residues. Per the germline V gene, CDR1 is DFQATT and CDR2 is SNEGSKA (reference sequence). The V end lost 3 bases, the J end lost 6 bases, and 12 bases lay between the germline ends. Written as DNA, the CDR3 is TGCAGTGCTAGCTGGGGGACCCGCAATGAGCAGTTCTTC. This translates into CSASWGTRNEQFF.

This chain joins TRBV6-7 and TRBJ2-3, with a possible D match to TRBD1 (6 bases). TRBV6-7 counts as an open reading frame of uncertain function. The CDR3 totals 20 residues. V lost 3 bases and J 0 bases, leaving 25 bases between the germline ends. CDR3 amino acids: CASSYSITGFDASSTDTQYF. The CDR3 DNA reads as TGTGCCAGCAGTTATTCAATCACAGGGTTTGATGCATCAAGCACAGATACGCAGTATTTT.

This clonotype was seen only a few times. V is TRBV20-1 and J is TRBJ2-3; 13 nucleotides match TRBD2. This CDR3 contains 14 residues. CDR1 and CDR2 (germline): DFQATT, SNEGSKA (reference sequence). With 4 bases clipped from V and 4 bases from J, the junction kept 2 bases outside the gene matches. CDR3 DNA: TGCAGTGCTAAACTAGCGGGGGGGCCAGATACGCAGTATTTT. Encoded protein: CSAKLAGGPDTQYF.